This TCR beta chain was sequenced during a study of shared clonotypes between healthy human individuals. The split of CD4+ cells yielded CD45RA+ naive and CD45RA-negative memory subsets. Remarks on this clone: The antigen remains unidentified.

V was pared by 1 base and J by 0 bases, with 7 bases between. The CDR3 spans 15 residues. CDR1 and CDR2 (germline): SGHVS, FQNEAQ. Each replicate PCR on the sorted subsets used roughly 210 ng DNA (approximately 33,000 T cell genomes). Study processing details: Owing to the provision of junction-only sequences devoid of quality scores by immunoSEQ, filtering differed. Repertoires were generated with immunoSEQ multiplex PCR, while TCRdb's copy carries only in-frame clones and drops some. The V and J calls and clone size come from that table; D and trimming were worked out from the DNA. Of over a million clones listed, roughly 96% are singletons. Study-wide results and caveats: Sharing across several donors was seen in about 5% of naive CD4 clonotypes.

This sequence originates from a man between 25 and 39 years old in good health. The chain couples TRBV7-8 to TRBJ1-3; D is possibly TRBD1 (5 bases). Sequencing was done on a sample of naive CD4+ T cells sorted from blood. The subset denotes: CD45RA+ positively selected. The CDR3 sequence is CASSLEGISGNTIYF. The CDR3 region has the DNA TGTGCCAGCAGCTTAGAGGGGATCTCTGGAAACACCATATATTTT.